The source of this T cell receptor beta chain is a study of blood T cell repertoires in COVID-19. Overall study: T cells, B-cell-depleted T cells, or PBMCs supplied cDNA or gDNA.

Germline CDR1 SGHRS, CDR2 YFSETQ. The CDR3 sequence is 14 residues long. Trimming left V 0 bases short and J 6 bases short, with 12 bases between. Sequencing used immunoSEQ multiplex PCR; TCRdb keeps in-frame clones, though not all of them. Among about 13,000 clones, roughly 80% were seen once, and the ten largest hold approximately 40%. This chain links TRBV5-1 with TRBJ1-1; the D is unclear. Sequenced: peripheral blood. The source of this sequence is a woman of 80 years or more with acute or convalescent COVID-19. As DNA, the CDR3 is TGCGCCAGCAGCTTGGGGATGGCAAGCGCTGAAGCTTTCTTT. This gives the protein CASSLGMASAEAFF. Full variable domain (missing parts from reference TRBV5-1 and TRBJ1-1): KAGVTQTPRYLIKTRGQQVTLSCSPISGHRSVSWYQQTPGQGLQFLFEYFSETQRNKGNFPGRFSGRQFSNSRSEMNVSTLELGDSALYLCASSLGMASAEAFFGQGTRLTVV.